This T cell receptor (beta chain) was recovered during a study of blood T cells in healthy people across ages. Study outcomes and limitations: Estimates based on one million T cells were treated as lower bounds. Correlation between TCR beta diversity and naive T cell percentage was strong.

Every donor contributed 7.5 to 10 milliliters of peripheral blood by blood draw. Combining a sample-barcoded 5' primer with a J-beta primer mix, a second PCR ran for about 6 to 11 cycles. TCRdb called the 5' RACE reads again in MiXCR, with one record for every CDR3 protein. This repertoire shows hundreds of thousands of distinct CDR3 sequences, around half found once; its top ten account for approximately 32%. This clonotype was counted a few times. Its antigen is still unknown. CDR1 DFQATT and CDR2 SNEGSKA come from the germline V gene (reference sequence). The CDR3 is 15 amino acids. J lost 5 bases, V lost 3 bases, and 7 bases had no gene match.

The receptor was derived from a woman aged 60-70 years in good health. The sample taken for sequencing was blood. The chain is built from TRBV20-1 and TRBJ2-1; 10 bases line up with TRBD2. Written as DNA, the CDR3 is TGCAGTGCTAGGGCCCACGGGACTAGCGACAATGAGCAGTTCTTC. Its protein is CSARAHGTSDNEQFF.